Listed below are T cell receptor beta chains from one sample, sequenced in a study of cytomegalovirus exposure and HLA in healthy donors. Produced via immunoSEQ multiplex PCR; TCRdb's table is partial and in-frame only. The data show roughly 99,000 clones, 60% to 85% seen once. Specimen: PBMCs. Every receptor here comes from a man aged 60 to 69 in good health and CMV-seropositive. Each CDR3 is given with its conserved first and last residue. D genes are given only for firm matches. Some rows mark clone size as missing; the rest say once, few, many or name a class of expanded clone.

J gene,V gene,D gene,clone size,CDR3 DNA,CDR3 protein
TRBJ1-6,TRBV7-9,-,-,TGTGCCAGCAGCTTAGCGCCGGGGAGCAATTCACCCCTCCACTTT,CASSLAPGSNSPLHF
TRBJ2-7,TRBV10-3,-,-,TGTGCCATCCAGACGGGACTGGGGGGAGTCGAGCAGTACTTC,CAIQTGLGGVEQYF
TRBJ2-1,TRBV6-1,-,-,TGTGCCAGCCGTGTCCCGGGGAATGAGCAGTTCTTC,CASRVPGNEQFF
TRBJ2-2,TRBV5-6,-,-,TGTGCCAGCAGCCGTCGGGGTACCGCGAACACCGGGGAGCTGTTTTTT,CASSRRGTANTGELFF
TRBJ2-5,TRBV5-1,-,once,TGCGCCAGCTCGGGAGTCCAAGAGACCCAGTACTTC,CASSGVQETQYF
TRBJ1-5,TRBV25-1,-,few,TGTGCCAGCAGTGGGACAGTTAGCAATCAGCCCCAGCATTTT,CASSGTVSNQPQHF
TRBJ2-7,TRBV7-2,-,-,TGTGCCAGCAGCCTAATGGGCTACCCAGCTGGGGAGCAGTACTTC,CASSLMGYPAGEQYF
TRBJ1-4,TRBV28,TRBD1,-,TGTGCCAGCAGTTCAAACCCGACAGGGGGGCGGGAAAAACTGTTTTTT,CASSSNPTGGREKLFF
TRBJ1-6,TRBV6-1,-,once,TGTGCCATCCGGAGTAGCTCCTATAATTCACCCCTCCACTTT,CAIRSSSYNSPLHF
TRBJ2-3,TRBV15,TRBD1,-,TGTGCCACTCAGCCTGGACAGGGGGAATCAGATACGCAGTATTTT,CATQPGQGESDTQYF
TRBJ1-3,TRBV9,TRBD1,-,TGTGCCAGCAGCGCGTACAGGGGGCAGACAACTTCTAGCTCTGGAAACACCATATATTTT,CASSAYRGQTTSSSGNTIYF
TRBJ2-1,TRBV2,-,few,TGTGCCAGCAGGCGGGACTACAATGAGCAGTTCTTC,CASRRDYNEQFF
TRBJ1-1,TRBV10-3,-,-,TGTGCCACCAAACAGACAGCACAGAACACTGAAGCTTTCTTT,CATKQTAQNTEAFF
TRBJ2-1,TRBV10-3,TRBD2,-,TGTGCCATCAGTGTCGGCGGGAGCTACAATGAGCAGTTCTTC,CAISVGGSYNEQFF
TRBJ2-1,TRBV6-6,-,-,TGTGCCAGCAGTTACTCGAGAGGAGCCAATGAGCAGTTCTTC,CASSYSRGANEQFF
TRBJ2-7,TRBV30,-,-,TGTGCCTGGAGTGCAGGGATGTCAGGGCTCTACGAGCAGTACTTC,CAWSAGMSGLYEQYF
TRBJ2-3,TRBV4-3,-,-,TGCGCCAGCAGCGCGAAGCCCTACCTCGACAGGCGGCCTAGCACAGATACGCAGTATTTT,CASSAKPYLDRRPSTDTQYF
TRBJ1-2,TRBV7-2,-,-,TGTGCCAGCAGCTATTATCCGGCTCGGGAAGGCTACACCTTC,CASSYYPAREGYTF
TRBJ2-7,TRBV9,TRBD1,-,TGTGCCAGCAGCGTAGGCGGGACAGGGTATGATTACGAGCAGTACTTC,CASSVGGTGYDYEQYF
TRBJ2-5,TRBV7-9,TRBD1,-,TGTGCCAGCAGCCCAACACCGGGACAGCAAGAGACCCAGTACTTC,CASSPTPGQQETQYF
TRBJ2-3,TRBV18,-,-,TGTGCCAGCTCACCACTATCTACTCCAGATACGCAGTATTTT,CASSPLSTPDTQYF
TRBJ2-5,TRBV4-2,TRBD2,once,TGTGCCAGCAGCCAAGTGGGGGCTAGCGGGGGTTTAGAGACCCAGTACTTC,CASSQVGASGGLETQYF
TRBJ1-4,TRBV7-6,-,-,TGTGCCAGCAGCCGCGGCGGCAGGGTGGTTAAACTGTTTTTT,CASSRGGRVVKLFF
TRBJ2-2,TRBV27,TRBD1,-,TGTGCCAGCAGTTCTCTCCGGACAGGGGGCGACACCGGGGAGCTGTTTTTT,CASSSLRTGGDTGELFF
TRBJ2-5,TRBV9,TRBD1,-,TGTGCCAGCAGCGAGGGGGGACAGGGGTTGGTTGGAGAGACCCAGTACTTC,CASSEGGQGLVGETQYF
TRBJ2-2,TRBV27,-,-,TGTGCCAGCAGTTCACAGTCAACCGGGGAGCTGTTTTTT,CASSSQSTGELFF
TRBJ2-5,TRBV25-1,-,-,TGTGCCAGCAATCTAGGAGCGGACGCGTACTTC,CASNLGADAYF
TRBJ1-4,TRBV9,TRBD1,once,TGTGCCAGCAGCGGAGGACAGGGGGGAGGTGAAAAACTGTTTTTT,CASSGGQGGGEKLFF
TRBJ2-3,TRBV5-1,TRBD2,-,TGCGCCAGCAGCTTGGCGCCCCAGCGGGGCCGCACAGATACGCAGTATTTT,CASSLAPQRGRTDTQYF
TRBJ2-5,TRBV7-3,-,-,TGTGCCAGCAGCTGGACCGACAGTCCTCAAGAGACCCAGTACTTC,CASSWTDSPQETQYF
TRBJ1-2,TRBV7-3,TRBD1,-,TGTGCCAGCAGTCTGGGACAGGGTTCTAGCTACACCTTC,CASSLGQGSSYTF
TRBJ1-3,TRBV7-2,TRBD1,few,TGTGCCAGCAGCCCGGACAGGGGGCCTGGAAACACCATATATTTT,CASSPDRGPGNTIYF
TRBJ1-2,TRBV28,TRBD1,-,TGTGCCAGCAGTGGCACCGGGACAGGGGGCGAAGGCTACACCTTC,CASSGTGTGGEGYTF
TRBJ2-2,TRBV7-3,TRBD1,once,TGTGCCAGCAGCTTAACCGGGACAGCAGGCGGGGAGCTGTTTTTT,CASSLTGTAGGELFF
TRBJ1-3,TRBV9,-,-,TGTGCCAGCAGCGTTAATGGCGGAAACACCATATATTTT,CASSVNGGNTIYF
TRBJ2-7,TRBV11-2,-,-,TGTGCCAGCACCAGAAAGGGGTACGAGCAGTACTTC,CASTRKGYEQYF
TRBJ2-2,TRBV27,-,-,TGTGCCAGCAGGGGCGCCGGGGAGCTGTTTTTT,CASRGAGELFF
TRBJ2-1,TRBV6-4,TRBD1,-,TGTGCCAGCAGTGACGGGACAGAGTACAATGAGCAGTTCTTC,CASSDGTEYNEQFF
TRBJ1-1,TRBV30,TRBD1,-,TGTGCCTGGATCAAAAGGGGGCAGAACACTGAAGCTTTCTTT,CAWIKRGQNTEAFF
TRBJ1-1,TRBV5-1,TRBD1,few,TGCGCCAGCAGCGAACGGACAGGGGCCTTGTGGATTTTT,CASSERTGALWIF
TRBJ1-1,TRBV29-1,TRBD1,-,TGCAGCGTTACACAGGGGAGACGGACTGAAGCTTTCTTT,CSVTQGRRTEAFF
TRBJ2-7,TRBV6-1,TRBD1,few,TGTGCCAGCAGTGGCTGGACAGGTGGTTTAAGGTCCTACGAGCAGTACTTC,CASSGWTGGLRSYEQYF
TRBJ2-3,TRBV2,TRBD1,-,TGTGCCAGCCTCTCCCAGGGACAGGCGACAGATACGCAGTATTTT,CASLSQGQATDTQYF
TRBJ2-2,TRBV28,TRBD1,-,TGTGCCAGCAGTCCCCCCCGCCGGACAGGGGGCACCGGGGAGCTGTTTTTT,CASSPPRRTGGTGELFF
TRBJ2-7,TRBV6-1,-,-,TGTGCCAGCAGTGAAGCCTTGGGGGCCGGGTCCGAGCAGTACTTC,CASSEALGAGSEQYF